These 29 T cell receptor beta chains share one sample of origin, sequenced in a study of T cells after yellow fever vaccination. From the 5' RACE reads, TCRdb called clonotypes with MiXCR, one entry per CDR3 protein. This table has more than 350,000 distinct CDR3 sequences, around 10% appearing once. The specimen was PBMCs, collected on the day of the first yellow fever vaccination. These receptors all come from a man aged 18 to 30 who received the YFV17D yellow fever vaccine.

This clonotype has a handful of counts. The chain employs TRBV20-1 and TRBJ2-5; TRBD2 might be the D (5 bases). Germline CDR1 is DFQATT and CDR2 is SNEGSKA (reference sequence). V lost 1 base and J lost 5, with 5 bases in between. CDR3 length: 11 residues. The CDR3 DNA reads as TGCAGTGCTAGAGGGAGGGAGACCCAGTACTTC. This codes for CSARGRETQYF.

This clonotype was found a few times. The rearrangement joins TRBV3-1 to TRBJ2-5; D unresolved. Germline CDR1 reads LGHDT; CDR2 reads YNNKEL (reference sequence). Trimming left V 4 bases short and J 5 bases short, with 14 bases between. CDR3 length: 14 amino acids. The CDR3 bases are TGTGCCAGCAGCCCCTACGTCGCGGATGAGACCCAGTACTTC. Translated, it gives CASSPYVADETQYF.

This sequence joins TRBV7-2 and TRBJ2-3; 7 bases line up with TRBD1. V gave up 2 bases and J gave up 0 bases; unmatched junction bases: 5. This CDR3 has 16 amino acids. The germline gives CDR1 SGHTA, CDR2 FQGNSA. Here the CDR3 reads CASSLSLTGSTDTQYF. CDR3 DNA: TGTGCCAGCAGCTTAAGTCTGACAGGGAGCACAGATACGCAGTATTTT.

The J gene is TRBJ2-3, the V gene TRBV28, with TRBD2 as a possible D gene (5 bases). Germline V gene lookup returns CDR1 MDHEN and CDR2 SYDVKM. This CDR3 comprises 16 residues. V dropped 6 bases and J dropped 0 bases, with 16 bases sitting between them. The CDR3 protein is CASRVRVLGSTDTQYF. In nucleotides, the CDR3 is TGTGCCAGCAGGGTGAGGGTGCTCGGGAGCACAGATACGCAGTATTTT.

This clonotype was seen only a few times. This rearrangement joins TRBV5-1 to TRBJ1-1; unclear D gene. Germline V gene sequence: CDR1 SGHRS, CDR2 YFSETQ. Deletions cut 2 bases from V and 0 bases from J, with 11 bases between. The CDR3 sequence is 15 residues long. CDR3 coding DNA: TGCGCCAGCAGCTTCGGGGAGGTTATGAACACTGAAGCTTTCTTT. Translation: CASSFGEVMNTEAFF.

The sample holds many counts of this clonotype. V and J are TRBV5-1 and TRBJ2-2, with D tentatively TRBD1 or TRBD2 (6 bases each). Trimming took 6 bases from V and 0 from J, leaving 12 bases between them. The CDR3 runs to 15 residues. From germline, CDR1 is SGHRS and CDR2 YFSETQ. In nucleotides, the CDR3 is TGCGCCAGCAAGTCGGGGGACACGAACACCGGGGAGCTGTTTTTT. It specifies CASKSGDTNTGELFF. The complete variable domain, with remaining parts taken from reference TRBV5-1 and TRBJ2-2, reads KAGVTQTPRYLIKTRGQQVTLSCSPISGHRSVSWYQQTPGQGLQFLFEYFSETQRNKGNFPGRFSGRQFSNSRSEMNVSTLELGDSALYLCASKSGDTNTGELFFGEGSRLTVL.

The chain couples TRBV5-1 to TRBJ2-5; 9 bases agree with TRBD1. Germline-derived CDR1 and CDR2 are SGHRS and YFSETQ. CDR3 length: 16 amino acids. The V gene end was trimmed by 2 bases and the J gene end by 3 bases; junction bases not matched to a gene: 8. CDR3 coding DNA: TGCGCCAGCAGCTTCCTTCCGGGACAGGGAGAAGAGACCCAGTACTTC. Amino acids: CASSFLPGQGEETQYF. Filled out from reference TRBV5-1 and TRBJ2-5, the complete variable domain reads KAGVTQTPRYLIKTRGQQVTLSCSPISGHRSVSWYQQTPGQGLQFLFEYFSETQRNKGNFPGRFSGRQFSNSRSEMNVSTLELGDSALYLCASSFLPGQGEETQYFGPGTRLLVL.

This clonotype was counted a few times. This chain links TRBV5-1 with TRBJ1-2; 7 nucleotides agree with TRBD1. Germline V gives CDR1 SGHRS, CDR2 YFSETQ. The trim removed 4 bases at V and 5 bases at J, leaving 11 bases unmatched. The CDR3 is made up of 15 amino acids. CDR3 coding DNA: TGCGCCAGCAGCACCGGGACAGAGGGCAGATATGGCTACACCTTC. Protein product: CASSTGTEGRYGYTF.

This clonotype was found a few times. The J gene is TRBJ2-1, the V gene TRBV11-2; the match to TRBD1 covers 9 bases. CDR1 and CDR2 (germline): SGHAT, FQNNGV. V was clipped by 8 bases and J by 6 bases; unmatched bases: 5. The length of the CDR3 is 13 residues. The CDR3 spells CASLQGAVNEQFF. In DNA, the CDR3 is TGTGCCAGCCTACAGGGGGCCGTCAATGAGCAGTTCTTC. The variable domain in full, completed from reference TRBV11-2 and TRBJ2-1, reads EAGVAQSPRYKIIEKRQSVAFWCNPISGHATLYWYQQILGQGPKLLIQFQNNGVVDDSQLPKDRFSAERLKGVDSTLKIQPAKLEDSAVYLCASLQGAVNEQFFGPGTRLTVL.

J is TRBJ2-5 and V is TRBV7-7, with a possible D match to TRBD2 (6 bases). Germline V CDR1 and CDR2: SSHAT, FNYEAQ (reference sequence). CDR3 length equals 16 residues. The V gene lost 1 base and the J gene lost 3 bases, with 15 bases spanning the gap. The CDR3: CASSLEFLARKETQYF. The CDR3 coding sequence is TGTGCCAGCAGCTTAGAGTTCCTAGCGCGAAAAGAGACCCAGTACTTC. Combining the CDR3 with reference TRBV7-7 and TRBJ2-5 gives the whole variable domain GAGVSQSPRYKVTKRGQDVTLRCDPISSHATLYWYQQALGQGPEFLTYFNYEAQPDKSGLPSDRFSAERPEGSISTLTIQRTEQRDSAMYRCASSLEFLARKETQYFGPGTRLLVL.

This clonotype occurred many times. The CDR3 sequence is CASSFLSGAGELFF. The CDR3 nucleotides read TGTGCCAGCAGTTTTCTCTCAGGGGCCGGGGAGCTGTTTTTT. The chain has TRBV12-3 or TRBV12-4 and TRBJ2-2; possibly TRBD1 for D (6 bases). V was trimmed by 3 bases and J by 6 bases, leaving 11 bases between them. The length of the CDR3 is 14 residues.

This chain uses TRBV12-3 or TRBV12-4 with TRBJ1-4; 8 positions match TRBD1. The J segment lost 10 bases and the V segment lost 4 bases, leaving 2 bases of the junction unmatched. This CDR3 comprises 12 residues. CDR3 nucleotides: TGTGCCAGCAGTTGGACAGGGACAAAACTGTTTTTT. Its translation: CASSWTGTKLFF.

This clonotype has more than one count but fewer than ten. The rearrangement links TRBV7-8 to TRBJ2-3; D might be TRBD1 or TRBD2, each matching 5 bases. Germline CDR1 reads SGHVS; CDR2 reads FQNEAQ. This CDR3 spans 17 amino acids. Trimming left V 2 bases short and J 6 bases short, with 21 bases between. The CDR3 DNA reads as TGTGCCAGCAGCTTAATGTTGGGGGACGAAAAATTCGATACGCAGTATTTT. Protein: CASSLMLGDEKFDTQYF.

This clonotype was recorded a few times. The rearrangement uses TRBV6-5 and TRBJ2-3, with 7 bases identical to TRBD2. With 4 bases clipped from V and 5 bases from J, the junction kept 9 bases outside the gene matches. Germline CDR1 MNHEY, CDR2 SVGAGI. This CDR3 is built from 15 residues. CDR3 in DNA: TGTGCCAGCAGTTGGAAAAGCGGGACCGGAGATACGCAGTATTTT. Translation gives CASSWKSGTGDTQYF.

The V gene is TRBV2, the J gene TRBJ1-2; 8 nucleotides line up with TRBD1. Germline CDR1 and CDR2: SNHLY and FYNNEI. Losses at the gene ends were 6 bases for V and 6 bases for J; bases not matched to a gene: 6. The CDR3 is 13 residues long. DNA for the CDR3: TGTGCCAGCAGGAAGGACAGGGAGAATGGCTACACCTTC. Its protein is CASRKDRENGYTF.

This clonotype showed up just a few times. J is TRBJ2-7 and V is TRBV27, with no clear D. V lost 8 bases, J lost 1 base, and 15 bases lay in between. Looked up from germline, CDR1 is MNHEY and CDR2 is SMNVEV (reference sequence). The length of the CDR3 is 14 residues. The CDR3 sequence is CASRTLDPSYEQYF. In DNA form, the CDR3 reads TGTGCCAGCCGAACCCTAGACCCATCCTACGAGCAGTACTTC.

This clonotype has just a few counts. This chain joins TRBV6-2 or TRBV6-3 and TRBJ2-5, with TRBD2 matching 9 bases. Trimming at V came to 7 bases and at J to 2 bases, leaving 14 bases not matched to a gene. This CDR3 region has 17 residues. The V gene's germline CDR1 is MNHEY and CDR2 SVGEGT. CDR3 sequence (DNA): TGTGCCAGCACCCTCCCGCCCCAGCGGGGGGTACAAGAGACCCAGTACTTC. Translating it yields CASTLPPQRGVQETQYF.

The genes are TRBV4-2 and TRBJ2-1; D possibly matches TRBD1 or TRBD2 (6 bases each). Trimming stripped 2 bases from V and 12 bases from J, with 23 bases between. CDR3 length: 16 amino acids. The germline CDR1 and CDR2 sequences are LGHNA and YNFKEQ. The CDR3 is CASSQWSGAAFNGQFF. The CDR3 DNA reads TGTGCCAGCAGCCAATGGTCGGGGGCCGCATTTAACGGGCAGTTCTTC.

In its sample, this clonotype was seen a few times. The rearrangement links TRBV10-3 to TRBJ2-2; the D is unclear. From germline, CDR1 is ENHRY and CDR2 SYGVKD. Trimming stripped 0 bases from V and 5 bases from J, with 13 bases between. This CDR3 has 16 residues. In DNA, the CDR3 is TGTGCCATCAGTGAGTCGGTCCCAGCCTCGACCGGGGAGCTGTTTTTT. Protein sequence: CAISESVPASTGELFF.

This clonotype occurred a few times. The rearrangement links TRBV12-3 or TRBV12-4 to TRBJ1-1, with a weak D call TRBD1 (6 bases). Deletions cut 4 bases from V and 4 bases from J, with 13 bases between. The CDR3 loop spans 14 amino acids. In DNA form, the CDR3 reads TGTGCCAGCAGTTGGGCCGTCAGGGGCACTGAAGCTTTCTTT. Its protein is CASSWAVRGTEAFF.

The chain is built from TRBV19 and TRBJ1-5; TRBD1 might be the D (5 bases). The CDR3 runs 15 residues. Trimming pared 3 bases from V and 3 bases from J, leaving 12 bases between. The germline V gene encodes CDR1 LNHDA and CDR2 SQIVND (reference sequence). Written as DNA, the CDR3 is TGTGCCAGTAGTATTGGGGGGAGCAACAATCAGCCCCAGCATTTT. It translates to CASSIGGSNNQPQHF. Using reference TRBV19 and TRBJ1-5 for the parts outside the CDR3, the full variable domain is DGGITQSPKYLFRKEGQNVTLSCEQNLNHDAMYWYRQDPGQGLRLIYYSQIVNDFQKGDIAEGYSVSREKKESFPLTVTSAQKNPTAFYLCASSIGGSNNQPQHFGDGTRLSIL.

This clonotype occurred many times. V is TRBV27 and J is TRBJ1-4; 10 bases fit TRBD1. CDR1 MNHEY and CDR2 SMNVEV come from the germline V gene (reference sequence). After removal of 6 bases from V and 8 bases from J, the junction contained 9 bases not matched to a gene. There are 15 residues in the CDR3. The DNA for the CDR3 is TGTGCCAGCAGCTTGACAGGGGGCCGCGGGGAAAAACTGTTTTTT. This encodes CASSLTGGRGEKLFF.

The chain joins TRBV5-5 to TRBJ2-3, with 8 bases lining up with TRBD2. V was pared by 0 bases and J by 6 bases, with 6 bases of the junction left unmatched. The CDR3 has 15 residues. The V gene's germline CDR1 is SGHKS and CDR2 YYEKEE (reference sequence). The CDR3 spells CASSLGTGGVDTQYF. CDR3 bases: TGTGCCAGCAGCTTGGGGACGGGGGGGGTGGATACGCAGTATTTT.

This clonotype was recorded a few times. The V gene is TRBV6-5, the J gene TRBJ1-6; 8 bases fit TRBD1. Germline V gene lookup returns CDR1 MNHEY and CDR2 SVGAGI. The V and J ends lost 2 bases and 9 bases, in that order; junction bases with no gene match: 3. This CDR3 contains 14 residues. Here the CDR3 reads CASSYDRGSSPLHF. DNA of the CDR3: TGTGCCAGCAGTTACGACAGGGGTTCTTCACCCCTCCACTTT.

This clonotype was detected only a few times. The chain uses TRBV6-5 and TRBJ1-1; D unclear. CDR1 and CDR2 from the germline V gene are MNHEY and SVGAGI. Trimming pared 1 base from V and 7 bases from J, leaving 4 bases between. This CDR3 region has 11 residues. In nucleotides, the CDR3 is TGTGCCAGCAGTTACTATGGTGAAGCTTTCTTT. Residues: CASSYYGEAFF.

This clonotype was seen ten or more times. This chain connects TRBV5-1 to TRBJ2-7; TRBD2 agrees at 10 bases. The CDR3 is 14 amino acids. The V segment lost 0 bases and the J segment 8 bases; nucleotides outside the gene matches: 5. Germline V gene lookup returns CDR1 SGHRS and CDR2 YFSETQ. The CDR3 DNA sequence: TGCGCCAGCAGCTTGGAATTAGCGGGGGGAAAGCAGTACGTC. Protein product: CASSLELAGGKQYV.

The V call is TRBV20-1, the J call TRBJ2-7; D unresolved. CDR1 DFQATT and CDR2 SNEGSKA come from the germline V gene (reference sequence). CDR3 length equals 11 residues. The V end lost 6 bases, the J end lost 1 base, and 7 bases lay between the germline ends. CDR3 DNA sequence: TGCAGTGCACTTAGGTCCTACGAGCAGTACTTC. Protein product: CSALRSYEQYF.

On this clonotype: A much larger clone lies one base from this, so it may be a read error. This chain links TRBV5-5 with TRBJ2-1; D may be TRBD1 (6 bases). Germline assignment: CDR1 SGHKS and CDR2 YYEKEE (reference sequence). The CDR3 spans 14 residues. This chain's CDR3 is CASSWVSGHNEQIF. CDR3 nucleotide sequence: TGTGCCAGCAGCTGGGTCTCGGGACACAATGAGCAGATCTTC.

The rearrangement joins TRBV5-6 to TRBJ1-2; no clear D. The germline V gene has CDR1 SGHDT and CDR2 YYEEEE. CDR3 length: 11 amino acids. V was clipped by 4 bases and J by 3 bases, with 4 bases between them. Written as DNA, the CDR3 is TGTGCCAGCAGCCGGCACTATGGCTACACCTTC. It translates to CASSRHYGYTF.